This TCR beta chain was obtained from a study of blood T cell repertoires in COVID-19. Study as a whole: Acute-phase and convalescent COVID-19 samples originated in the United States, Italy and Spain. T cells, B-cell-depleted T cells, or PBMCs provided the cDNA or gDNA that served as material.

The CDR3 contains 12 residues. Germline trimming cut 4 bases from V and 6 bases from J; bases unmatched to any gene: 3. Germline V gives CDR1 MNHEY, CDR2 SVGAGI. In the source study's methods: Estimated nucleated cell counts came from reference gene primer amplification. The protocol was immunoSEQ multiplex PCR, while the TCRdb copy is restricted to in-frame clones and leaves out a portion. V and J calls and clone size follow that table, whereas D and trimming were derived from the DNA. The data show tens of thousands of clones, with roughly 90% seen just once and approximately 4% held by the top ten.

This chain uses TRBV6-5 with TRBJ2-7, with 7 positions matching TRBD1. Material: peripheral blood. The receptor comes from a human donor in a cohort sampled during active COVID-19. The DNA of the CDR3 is TGTGCCAGCAGTTCCGGGACAGCCGAGCAGTACTTC. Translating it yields CASSSGTAEQYF.